This paragraph reports one TCR beta chain. The sample originates from a study of blood T cell repertoires in COVID-19. The wider study: The samples span acute and convalescent COVID-19 from the United States, Italy and Spain. PBMCs, B-cell-depleted T cells, or T cells were the source of the cDNA or gDNA that made up the material.

Trimming stripped 0 bases from V and 2 bases from J, with 7 bases between. Per the germline V gene, CDR1 is MNHEY and CDR2 is SVGEGT. This CDR3 contains 14 residues. Authors' data handling: Quantification of nucleated cells was approximated via reference gene primer amplification. The assay was immunoSEQ multiplex PCR, and TCRdb's table has in-frame clones only and misses some. That table furnishes V, J and clone size, whereas the DNA furnished D and trimming. This sample carries 180,000 or so clones, roughly 89% of them seen once, and the ten largest clones take 0.62%. This receptor was obtained from a man aged 45-60 years with acute or convalescent COVID-19. The chain couples TRBV6-2 or TRBV6-3 to TRBJ2-5, with D unresolved. The specimen was peripheral blood. The CDR3 DNA is TGTGCCAGCAGTTACTCTTCCCTACAAGAGACCCAGTACTTC. Amino acids: CASSYSSLQETQYF.